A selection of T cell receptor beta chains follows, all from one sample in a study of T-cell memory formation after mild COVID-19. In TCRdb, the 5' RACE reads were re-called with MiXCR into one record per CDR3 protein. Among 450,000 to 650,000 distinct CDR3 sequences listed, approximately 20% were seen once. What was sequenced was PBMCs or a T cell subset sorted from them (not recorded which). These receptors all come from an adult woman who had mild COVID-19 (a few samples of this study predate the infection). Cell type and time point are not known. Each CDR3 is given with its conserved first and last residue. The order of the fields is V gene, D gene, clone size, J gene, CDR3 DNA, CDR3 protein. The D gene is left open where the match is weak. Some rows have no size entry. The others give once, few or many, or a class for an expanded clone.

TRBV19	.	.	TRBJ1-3	TGTGCCAGTAGTATCCCAGGGGCCGGAAACACCATATATTTT	CASSIPGAGNTIYF
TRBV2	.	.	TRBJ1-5	TGTGCCAGCAGTTACAGGCTTAGCAATCAGCCCCAGCATTTT	CASSYRLSNQPQHF
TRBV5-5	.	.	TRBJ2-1	TGTGCCAGCAGCTTACGGCGGGACTACAATGAGCAGTTCTTC	CASSLRRDYNEQFF
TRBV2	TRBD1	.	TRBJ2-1	TGTGCCAGCAGTGAGGGGACAGGCTCCTACAATGAGCAGTTCTTC	CASSEGTGSYNEQFF
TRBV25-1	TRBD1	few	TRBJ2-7	TGTGCCAGCAGTGAAGGACAGGGTCCTTCCTACGAGCAGTACTTC	CASSEGQGPSYEQYF
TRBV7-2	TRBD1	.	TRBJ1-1	TGTGCCAGCAGCTCCGGGCAGGGGGCAGGCACTGAAGCTTTCTTT	CASSSGQGAGTEAFF
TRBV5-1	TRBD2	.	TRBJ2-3	TGCGCCAGCAGCTTTGAGAAGCGGGAAGGTTGGACAGATACGCAGTATTTT	CASSFEKREGWTDTQYF
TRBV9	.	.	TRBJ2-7	TGTGCCAGCAGCGTAGGGGCGAGTGGAGAGCAGTACTTC	CASSVGASGEQYF
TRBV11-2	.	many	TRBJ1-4	TGTGCCAGCAGCTCACAAATGGACGGTCCTAATGAAAAACTGTTTTTT	CASSSQMDGPNEKLFF
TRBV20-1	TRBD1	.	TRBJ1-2	TGCAGTGCTAGGGGCGGGACAGGTCAAAATAACTATGGCTACACCTTC	CSARGGTGQNNYGYTF
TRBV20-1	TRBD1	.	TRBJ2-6	TGCAGTGCTAGTCCCAGGGGGCCGGGTGGGGCCAACGTCCTGACTTTC	CSASPRGPGGANVLTF
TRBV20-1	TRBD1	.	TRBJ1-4	TGCAGTGCGGAGAGGGGGCAACTTCTTAATGAAAAACTGTTTTTT	CSAERGQLLNEKLFF
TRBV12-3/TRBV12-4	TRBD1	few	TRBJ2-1	TGTGCCAGCAGTCCGGGGACAGGCTCGATGGGGTCTGAGCAGTTCTTC	CASSPGTGSMGSEQFF
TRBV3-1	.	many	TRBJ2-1	TGTGCCAGCAGCCAAGCAGGTGAGCAGTTCTTC	CASSQAGEQFF
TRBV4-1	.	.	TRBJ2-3	TGCGCCAGCAGCCAAGGGGGCGGCCCCACAGATACGCAGTATTTT	CASSQGGGPTDTQYF
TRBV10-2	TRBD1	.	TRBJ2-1	TGCGCCAGCAGTGAGTCCCGGGACAGGGACAATGAGCAGTTCTTC	CASSESRDRDNEQFF
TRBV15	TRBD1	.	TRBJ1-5	TGTGCCACCAGCGCTCTGACAGGGTATGGAAATCAGCCCCAGCATTTT	CATSALTGYGNQPQHF
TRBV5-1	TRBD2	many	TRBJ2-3	TGCGCCAGCAGCCCGAGCGGGAGCCAGCCCAGCGATACGCAGTATTTT	CASSPSGSQPSDTQYF
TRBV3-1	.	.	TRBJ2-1	TGTGCCAGCACACGGGTATCGGGGTCCAATGAGCAGTTCTTC	CASTRVSGSNEQFF
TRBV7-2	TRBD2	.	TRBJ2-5	TGTGCCAGCAGCTTGCAGCGGGAGGTGGGAGAGACCCAGTACTTC	CASSLQREVGETQYF
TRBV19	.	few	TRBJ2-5	TGTGCCAGTAGTACGCACCCCATGAGGGGGGAGACCCAGTACTTC	CASSTHPMRGETQYF
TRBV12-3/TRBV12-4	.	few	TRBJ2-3	TGTGCCAGCAGTTGGGCCAGCCTGCGCACAGATACGCAGTATTTT	CASSWASLRTDTQYF
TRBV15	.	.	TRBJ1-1	TGTGCCACCAGCAGAGGGGGGACGGGAACTGAAGCTTTCTTT	CATSRGGTGTEAFF
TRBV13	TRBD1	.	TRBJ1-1	TGTGCCAGCAGCCCCCACAGGGGGCGTGAAGCTTTCTTT	CASSPHRGREAFF
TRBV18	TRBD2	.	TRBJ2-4	TGTGCCAGCTCTCCGACTAGCCCCCGAGCTGGAGACATTCAGTACTTC	CASSPTSPRAGDIQYF
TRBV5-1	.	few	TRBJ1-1	TGCGCCAGCCGCGCGACGGGCAACACTGAAGCTTTCTTT	CASRATGNTEAFF
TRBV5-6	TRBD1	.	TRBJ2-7	TGTGCCAGCAGCTGGGGACAGGCAGGCGAGCAGTACTTC	CASSWGQAGEQYF
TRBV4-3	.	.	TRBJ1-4	TGCGCCAGCAGCCAAGGGAGTGTTAGGGTAGAAGGTGAAAAACTGTTTTTT	CASSQGSVRVEGEKLFF
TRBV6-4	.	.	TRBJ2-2	TGTGCCAGCAGCCGAGAGGGGACCCCGGGCACCGGGGAGCTGTTTTTT	CASSREGTPGTGELFF
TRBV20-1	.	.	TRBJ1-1	TGCAGTGCTAGAGTAGGGCCGCAGAACACTGAAGCTTTCTTT	CSARVGPQNTEAFF
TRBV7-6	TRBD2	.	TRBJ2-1	TGTGCCAGCAGCTTAGCGTGGTGGCGGGAGGAGGATGAGCAGTTCTTC	CASSLAWWREEDEQFF